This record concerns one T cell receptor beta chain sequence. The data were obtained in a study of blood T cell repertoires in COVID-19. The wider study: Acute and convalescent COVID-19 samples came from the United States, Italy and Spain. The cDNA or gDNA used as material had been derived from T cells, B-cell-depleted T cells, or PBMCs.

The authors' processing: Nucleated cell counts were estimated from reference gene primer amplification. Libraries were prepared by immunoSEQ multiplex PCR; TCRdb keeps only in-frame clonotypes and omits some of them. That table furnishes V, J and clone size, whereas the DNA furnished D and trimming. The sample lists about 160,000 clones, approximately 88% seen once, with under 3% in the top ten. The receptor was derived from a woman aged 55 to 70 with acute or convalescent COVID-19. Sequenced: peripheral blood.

The CDR3 loop is CASSLGGQVFNEKLFF. CDR3 nucleotide sequence: TGTGCCAGCAGCTTGGGGGGACAGGTTTTTAATGAAAAACTGTTTTTT. The chain joins TRBV5-4 to TRBJ1-4, with 8 bases that match TRBD1. Germline lookup yields CDR1 SGHNT and CDR2 YYREEE (reference sequence). The CDR3 runs 16 residues. The trim removed 0 bases at V and 4 bases at J, leaving 5 bases unmatched.